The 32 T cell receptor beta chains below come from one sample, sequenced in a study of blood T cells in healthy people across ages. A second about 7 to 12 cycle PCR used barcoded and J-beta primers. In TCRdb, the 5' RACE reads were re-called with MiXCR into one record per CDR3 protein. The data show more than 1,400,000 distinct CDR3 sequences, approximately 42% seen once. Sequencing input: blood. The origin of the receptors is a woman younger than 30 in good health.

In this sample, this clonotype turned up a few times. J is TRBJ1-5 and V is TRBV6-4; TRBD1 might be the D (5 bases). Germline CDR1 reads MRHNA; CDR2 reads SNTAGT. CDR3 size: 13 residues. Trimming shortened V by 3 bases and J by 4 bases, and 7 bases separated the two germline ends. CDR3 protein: CASSEKGNQPQHF. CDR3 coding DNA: TGTGCCAGCAGTGAAAAGGGGAATCAGCCCCAGCATTTT.

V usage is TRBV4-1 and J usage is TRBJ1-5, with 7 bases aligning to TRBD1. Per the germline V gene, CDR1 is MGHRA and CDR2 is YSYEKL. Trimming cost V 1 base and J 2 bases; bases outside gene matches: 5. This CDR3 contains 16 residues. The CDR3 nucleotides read TGCGCCAGCAGCCAAGGAGATGACAGGGGCAATCAGCCCCAGCATTTT. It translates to CASSQGDDRGNQPQHF.

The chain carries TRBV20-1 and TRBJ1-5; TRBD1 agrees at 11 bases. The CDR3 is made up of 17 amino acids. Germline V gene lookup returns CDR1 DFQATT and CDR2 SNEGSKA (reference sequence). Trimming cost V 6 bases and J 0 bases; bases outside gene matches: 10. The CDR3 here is CSAERDRGEYSNQPQHF. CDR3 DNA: TGCAGTGCGGAGAGGGACAGGGGGGAATATAGCAATCAGCCCCAGCATTTT.

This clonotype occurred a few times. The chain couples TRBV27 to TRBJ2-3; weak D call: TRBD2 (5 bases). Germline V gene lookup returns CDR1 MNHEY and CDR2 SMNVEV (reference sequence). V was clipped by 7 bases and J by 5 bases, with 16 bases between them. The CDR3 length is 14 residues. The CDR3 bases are TGTGCCAGCACCCTAAAGGCTAGCCTAGATACGCAGTATTTT. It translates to CASTLKASLDTQYF.

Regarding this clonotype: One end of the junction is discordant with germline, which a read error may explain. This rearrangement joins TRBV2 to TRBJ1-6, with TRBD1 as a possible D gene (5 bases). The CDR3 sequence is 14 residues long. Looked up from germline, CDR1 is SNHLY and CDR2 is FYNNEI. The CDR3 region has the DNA TGTGTCAGCAGAAAGGGACCGACGAATTCACCCCTCCACTTT. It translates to CVSRKGPTNSPLHF. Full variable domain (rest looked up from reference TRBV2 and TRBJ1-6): EPEVTQTPSHQVTQMGQEVILRCVPISNHLYFYWYRQILGQKVEFLVSFYNNEISEKSEIFDDQFSVERPDGSNFTLKIRSTKLEDSAMYFCVSRKGPTNSPLHFGNGTRLTVT.

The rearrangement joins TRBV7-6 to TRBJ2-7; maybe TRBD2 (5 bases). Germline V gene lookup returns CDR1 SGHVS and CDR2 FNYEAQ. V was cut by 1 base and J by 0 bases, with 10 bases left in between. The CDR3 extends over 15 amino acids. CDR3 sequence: CASSLVGSFSYEQYF. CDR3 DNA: TGTGCCAGCAGCTTAGTAGGGAGCTTCTCCTACGAGCAGTACTTC. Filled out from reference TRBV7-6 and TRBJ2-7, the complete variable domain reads GAGVSQSPRYKVTKRGQDVALRCDPISGHVSLYWYRQALGQGPEFLTYFNYEAQQDKSGLPNDRFSAERPEGSISTLTIQRTEQRDSAMYRCASSLVGSFSYEQYFGPGTRLTVT.

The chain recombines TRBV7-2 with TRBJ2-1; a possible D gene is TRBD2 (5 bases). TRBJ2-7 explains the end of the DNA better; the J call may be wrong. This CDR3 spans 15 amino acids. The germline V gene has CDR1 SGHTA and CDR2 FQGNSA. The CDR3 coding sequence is TGTGCCAGCAACCAGAAGGAGGTCCCCTACAATGAGCAGTACTTC. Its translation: CASNQKEVPYNEQYF.

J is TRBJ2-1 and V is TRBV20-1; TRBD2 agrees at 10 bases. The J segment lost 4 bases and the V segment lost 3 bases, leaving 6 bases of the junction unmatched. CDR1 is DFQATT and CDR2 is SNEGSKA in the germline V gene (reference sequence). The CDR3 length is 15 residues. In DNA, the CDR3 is TGCAGTGCTAGCCAGCTAGCGGGGGCTTACAATGAGCAGTTCTTC. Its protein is CSASQLAGAYNEQFF.

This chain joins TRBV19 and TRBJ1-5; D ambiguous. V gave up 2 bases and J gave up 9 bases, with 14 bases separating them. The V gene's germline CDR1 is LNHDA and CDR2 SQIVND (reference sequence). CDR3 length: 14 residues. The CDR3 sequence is CASSIQETQGPQHF. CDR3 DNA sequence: TGTGCCAGTAGTATACAGGAGACCCAAGGGCCCCAGCATTTT.

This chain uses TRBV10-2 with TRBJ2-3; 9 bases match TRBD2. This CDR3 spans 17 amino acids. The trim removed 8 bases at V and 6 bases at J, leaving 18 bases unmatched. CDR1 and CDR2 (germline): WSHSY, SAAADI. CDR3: CASHHGVGREGRDTQYF. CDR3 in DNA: TGCGCCAGCCATCACGGCGTCGGGCGGGAGGGCCGCGATACGCAGTATTTT.

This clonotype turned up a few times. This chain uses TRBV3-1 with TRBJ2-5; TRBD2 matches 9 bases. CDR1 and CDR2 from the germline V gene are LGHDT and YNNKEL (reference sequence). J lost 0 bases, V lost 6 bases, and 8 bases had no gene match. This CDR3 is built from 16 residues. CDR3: CASRGQTSGDQETQYF. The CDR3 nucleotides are TGTGCCAGCAGGGGCCAGACTAGCGGAGACCAAGAGACCCAGTACTTC.

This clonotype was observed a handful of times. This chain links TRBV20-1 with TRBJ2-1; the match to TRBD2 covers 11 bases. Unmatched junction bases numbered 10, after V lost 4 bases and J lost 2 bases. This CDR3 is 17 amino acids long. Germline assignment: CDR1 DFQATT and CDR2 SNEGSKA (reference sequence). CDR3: CSATLAGVKGTYNEQFF. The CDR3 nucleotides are TGCAGTGCTACACTAGCGGGAGTTAAAGGGACCTACAATGAGCAGTTCTTC.

CDR3 in amino acids: CASSTTSGGPYEQYF. DNA for the CDR3: TGTGCCAGCTCAACGACTAGCGGGGGACCCTACGAGCAGTACTTC. V gene TRBV18 combines with J gene TRBJ2-7; 12 bases match TRBD2. Germline V CDR1 and CDR2: KGHSH, LQKENI. This CDR3 comprises 15 residues. V lost 5 bases, J lost 2 bases, and 4 bases stayed unmatched.

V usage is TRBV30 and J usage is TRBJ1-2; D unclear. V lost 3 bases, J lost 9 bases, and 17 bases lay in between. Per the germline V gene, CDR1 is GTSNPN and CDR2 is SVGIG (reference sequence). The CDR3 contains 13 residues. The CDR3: CAWRESAGSRYTF. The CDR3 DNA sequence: TGTGCCTGGAGGGAATCCGCCGGGTCGCGCTACACCTTC.

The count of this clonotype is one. The CDR3 DNA reads TGTGCCAGCAGCTTATTGGGGTCCCCGGGATTATCCAAAAACATTCAGTACTTC. This sequence encodes CASSLLGSPGLSKNIQYF. The rearrangement joins TRBV7-9 to TRBJ2-4, with D tentatively TRBD2 (5 bases). From germline, CDR1 is SEHNR and CDR2 FQNEAQ (reference sequence). The ends were cut back, 2 bases at V and 2 bases at J, with 19 bases in the middle. CDR3 length: 18 residues.

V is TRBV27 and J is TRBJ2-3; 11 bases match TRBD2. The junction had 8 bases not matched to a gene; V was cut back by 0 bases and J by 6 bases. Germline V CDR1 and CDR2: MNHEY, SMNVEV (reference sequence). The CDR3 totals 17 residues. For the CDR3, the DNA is TGTGCCAGCAGTTTATCGCAGACTAGCGGGGATGGGGATACGCAGTATTTT. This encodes CASSLSQTSGDGDTQYF.

CDR3 bases: TGCAGTGCTAGGGGACAGGGCAGCGACGAGCAGTACTTC. Translated, it gives CSARGQGSDEQYF. The chain joins TRBV20-1 to TRBJ2-7; TRBD1 aligns across 9 bases. Germline-derived CDR1 and CDR2 are DFQATT and SNEGSKA (reference sequence). The CDR3 extends over 13 amino acids. Germline trimming cut 3 bases from V and 5 bases from J; bases unmatched to any gene: 5.

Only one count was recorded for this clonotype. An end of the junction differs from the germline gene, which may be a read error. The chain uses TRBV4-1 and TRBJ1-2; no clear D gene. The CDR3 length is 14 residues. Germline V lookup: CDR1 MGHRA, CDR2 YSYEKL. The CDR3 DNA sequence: TGCGCCAGCAGCCAAGATACCGGCCACTATGACTACACCTTC. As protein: CASSQDTGHYDYTF.

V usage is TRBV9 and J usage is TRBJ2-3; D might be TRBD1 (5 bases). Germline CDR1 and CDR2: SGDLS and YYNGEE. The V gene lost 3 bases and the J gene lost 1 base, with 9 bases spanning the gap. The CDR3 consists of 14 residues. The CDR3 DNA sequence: TGTGCCAGCAGCGCCGACAGCCGCACAGATACGCAGTATTTT. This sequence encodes CASSADSRTDTQYF.

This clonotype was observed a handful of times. DNA of the CDR3: TGTGCCAGCAGTTATGACGCGGGAGGGCCAGATACGCAGTATTTT. Translating gives CASSYDAGGPDTQYF. This chain joins TRBV6-5 and TRBJ2-3; 9 nucleotides line up with TRBD2. Trimming removed 3 bases from V and 4 bases from J; junction bases left unmatched: 5. The CDR3 covers 15 residues. Germline V gene data show CDR1 as MNHEY and CDR2 as SVGAGI.

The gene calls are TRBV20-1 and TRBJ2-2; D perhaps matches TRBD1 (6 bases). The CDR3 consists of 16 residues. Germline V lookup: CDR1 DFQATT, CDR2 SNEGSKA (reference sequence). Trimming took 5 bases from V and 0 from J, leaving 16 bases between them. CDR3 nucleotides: TGCAGTGCTGGAGGCGAAGGACAGACGAACACCGGGGAGCTGTTTTTT. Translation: CSAGGEGQTNTGELFF.

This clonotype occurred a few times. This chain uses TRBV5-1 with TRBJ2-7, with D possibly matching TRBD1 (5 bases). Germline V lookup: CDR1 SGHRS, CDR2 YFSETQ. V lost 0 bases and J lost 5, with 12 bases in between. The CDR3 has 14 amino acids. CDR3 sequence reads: CASSLGQSIHEQYF. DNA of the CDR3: TGCGCCAGCAGCTTGGGACAGTCTATCCACGAGCAGTACTTC.

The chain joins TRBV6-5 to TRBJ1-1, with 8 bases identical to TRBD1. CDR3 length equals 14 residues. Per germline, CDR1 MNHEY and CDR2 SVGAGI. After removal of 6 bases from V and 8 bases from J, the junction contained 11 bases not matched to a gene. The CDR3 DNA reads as TGTGCCAGCAGAAACGACAGGGGTGGTACCGAAGCTTTCTTT. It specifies CASRNDRGGTEAFF.

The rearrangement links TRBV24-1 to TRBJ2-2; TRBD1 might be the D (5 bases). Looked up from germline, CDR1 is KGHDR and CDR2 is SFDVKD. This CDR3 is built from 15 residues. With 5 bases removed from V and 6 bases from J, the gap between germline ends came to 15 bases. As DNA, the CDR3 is TGTGCCACCAGTGCGCCAGCAGGGTCTTCCGGGGAGCTGTTTTTT. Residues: CATSAPAGSSGELFF.

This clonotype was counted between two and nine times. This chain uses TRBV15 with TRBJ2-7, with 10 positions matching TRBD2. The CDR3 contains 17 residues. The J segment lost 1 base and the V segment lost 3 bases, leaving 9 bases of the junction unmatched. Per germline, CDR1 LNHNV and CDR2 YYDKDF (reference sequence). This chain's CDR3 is CATSRARLAGPSYEQYF. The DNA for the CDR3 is TGTGCCACCAGCAGGGCTAGACTAGCGGGCCCATCCTACGAGCAGTACTTC.

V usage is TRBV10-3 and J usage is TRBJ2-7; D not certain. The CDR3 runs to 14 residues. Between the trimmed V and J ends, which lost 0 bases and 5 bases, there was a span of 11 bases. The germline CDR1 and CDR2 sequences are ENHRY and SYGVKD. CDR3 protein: CAISESKRPDEQYF. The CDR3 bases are TGTGCCATCAGTGAGTCGAAGAGGCCCGACGAGCAGTACTTC.

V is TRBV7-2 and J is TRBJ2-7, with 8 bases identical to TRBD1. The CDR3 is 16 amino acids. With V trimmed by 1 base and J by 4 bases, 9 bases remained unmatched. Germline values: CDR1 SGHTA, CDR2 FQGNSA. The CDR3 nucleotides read TGTGCCAGCAGCTTAGGTTCTCCACAGGGGGGTTACGAGCAGTACTTC. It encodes CASSLGSPQGGYEQYF.

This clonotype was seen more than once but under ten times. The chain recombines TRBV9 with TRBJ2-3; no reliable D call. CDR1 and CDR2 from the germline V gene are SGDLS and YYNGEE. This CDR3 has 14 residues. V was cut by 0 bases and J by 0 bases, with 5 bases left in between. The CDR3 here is CASSVVESTDTQYF. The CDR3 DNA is TGTGCCAGCAGCGTAGTCGAAAGCACAGATACGCAGTATTTT.

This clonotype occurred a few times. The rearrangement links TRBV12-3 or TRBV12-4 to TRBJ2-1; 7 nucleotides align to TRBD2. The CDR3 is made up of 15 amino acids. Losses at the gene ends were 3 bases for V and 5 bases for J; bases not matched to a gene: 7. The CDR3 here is CASSLWLAENNEQFF. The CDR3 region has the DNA TGTGCCAGCAGTTTGTGGCTAGCGGAGAACAATGAGCAGTTCTTC.

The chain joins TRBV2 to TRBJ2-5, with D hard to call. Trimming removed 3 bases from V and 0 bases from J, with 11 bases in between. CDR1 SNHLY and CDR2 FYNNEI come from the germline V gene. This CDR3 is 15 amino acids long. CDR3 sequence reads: CASSETPSDQETQYF. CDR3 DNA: TGTGCCAGCAGTGAGACACCCTCAGACCAAGAGACCCAGTACTTC.

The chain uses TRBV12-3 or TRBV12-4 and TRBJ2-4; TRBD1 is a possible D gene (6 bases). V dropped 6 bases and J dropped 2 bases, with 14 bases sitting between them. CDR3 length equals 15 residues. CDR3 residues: CASSPAGVTKNIQYF. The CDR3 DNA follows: TGTGCCAGCAGCCCGGCAGGGGTAACCAAAAACATTCAGTACTTC.

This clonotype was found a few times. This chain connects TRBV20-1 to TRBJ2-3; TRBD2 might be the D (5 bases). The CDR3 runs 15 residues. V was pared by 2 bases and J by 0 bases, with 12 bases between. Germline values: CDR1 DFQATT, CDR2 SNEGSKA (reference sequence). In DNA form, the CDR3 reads TGCAGTGCTAGACGGACTCCCTCTAGCACAGATACGCAGTATTTT. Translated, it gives CSARRTPSSTDTQYF.